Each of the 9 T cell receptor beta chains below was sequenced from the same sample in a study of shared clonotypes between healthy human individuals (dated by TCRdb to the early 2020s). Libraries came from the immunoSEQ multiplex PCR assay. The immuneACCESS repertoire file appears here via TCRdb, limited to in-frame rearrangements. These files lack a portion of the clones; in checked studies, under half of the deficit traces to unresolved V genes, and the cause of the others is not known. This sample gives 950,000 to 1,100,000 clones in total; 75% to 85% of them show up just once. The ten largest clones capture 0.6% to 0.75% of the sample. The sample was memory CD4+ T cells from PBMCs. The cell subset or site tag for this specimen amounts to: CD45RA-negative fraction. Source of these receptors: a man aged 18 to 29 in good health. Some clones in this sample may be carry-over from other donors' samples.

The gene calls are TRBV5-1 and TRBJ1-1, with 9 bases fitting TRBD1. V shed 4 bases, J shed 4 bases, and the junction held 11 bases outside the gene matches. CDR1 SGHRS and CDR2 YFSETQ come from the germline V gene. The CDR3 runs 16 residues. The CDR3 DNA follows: TGCGCCAGCAGCCCATCAACAGGGGGCGAGGTCACTGAAGCTTTCTTT. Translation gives CASSPSTGGEVTEAFF.

CDR3 sequence: CASSQLPGLGYTGELFF. Here the CDR3 DNA reads TGTGCCAGCAGCCAACTACCGGGACTAGGGTACACCGGGGAGCTGTTTTTT. The chain recombines TRBV14 with TRBJ2-2; TRBD2 matches 8 bases. Germline loops: CDR1 SGHDN, CDR2 FVKESK. CDR3 length equals 17 residues. Trimming took 2 bases from V and 3 from J; bases not matched to a gene: 8.

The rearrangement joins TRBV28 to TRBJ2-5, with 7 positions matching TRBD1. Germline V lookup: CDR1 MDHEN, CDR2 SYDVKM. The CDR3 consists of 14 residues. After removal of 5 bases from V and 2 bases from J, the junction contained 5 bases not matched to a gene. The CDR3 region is CASSRGTDQETQYF. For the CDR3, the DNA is TGTGCCAGCAGTCGAGGGACAGATCAAGAGACCCAGTACTTC.

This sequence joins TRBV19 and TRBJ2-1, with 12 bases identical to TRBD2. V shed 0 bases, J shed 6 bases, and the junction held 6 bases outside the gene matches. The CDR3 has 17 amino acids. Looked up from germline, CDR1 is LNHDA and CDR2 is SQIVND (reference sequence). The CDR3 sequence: CASSIELAGGPGNEQFF. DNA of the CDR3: TGTGCCAGTAGTATAGAGCTAGCGGGAGGGCCGGGCAATGAGCAGTTCTTC.

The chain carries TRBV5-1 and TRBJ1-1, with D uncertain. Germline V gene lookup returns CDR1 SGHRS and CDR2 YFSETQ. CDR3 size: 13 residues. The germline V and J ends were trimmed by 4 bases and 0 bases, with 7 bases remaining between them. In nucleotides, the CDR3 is TGCGCCAGCAGCCCAGGTATGAACACTGAAGCTTTCTTT. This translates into CASSPGMNTEAFF.

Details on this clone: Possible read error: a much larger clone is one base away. The CDR3 loop is CASSAYNEQFF. The CDR3 DNA reads as TGTGCCAGCAGTGCTTACAATGAGCAGTTCTTC. This chain connects TRBV6-5 to TRBJ2-1; the D is unclear. With 5 bases removed from V and 4 bases from J, the gap between germline ends came to 3 bases. The CDR3 has 11 amino acids. In germline, CDR1 is MNHEY, CDR2 SVGAGI.

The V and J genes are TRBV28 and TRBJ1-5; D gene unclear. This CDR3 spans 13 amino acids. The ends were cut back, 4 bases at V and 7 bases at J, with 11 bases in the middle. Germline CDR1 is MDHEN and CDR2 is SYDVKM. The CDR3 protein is CASSWNPIQPQHF. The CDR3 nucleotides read TGTGCCAGCAGTTGGAACCCGATACAGCCCCAGCATTTT.

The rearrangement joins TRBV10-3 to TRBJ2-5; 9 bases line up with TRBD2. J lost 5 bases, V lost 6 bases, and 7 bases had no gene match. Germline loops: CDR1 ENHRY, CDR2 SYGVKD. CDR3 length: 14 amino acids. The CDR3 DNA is TGTGCCATCAGGCGGGTAGCGGGAGAGGAGACCCAGTACTTC. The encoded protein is CAIRRVAGEETQYF.

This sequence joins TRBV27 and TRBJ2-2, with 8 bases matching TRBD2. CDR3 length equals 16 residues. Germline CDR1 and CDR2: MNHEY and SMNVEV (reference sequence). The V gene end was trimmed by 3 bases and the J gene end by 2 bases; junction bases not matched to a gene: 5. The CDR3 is CASSLYTSGNTGELFF. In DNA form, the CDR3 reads TGTGCCAGCAGTTTGTATACTAGCGGTAACACCGGGGAGCTGTTTTTT.